The clone carrying this T cell receptor beta chain was counted at least ten times. The data originate from a study of T cells in Graves' hyperthyroidism and ophthalmopathy. It was RNA transcripts that yielded the amplified TCR beta CDR3 regions. First-round RT-PCR targeting the TCR CDR3 was performed with the HTBI primer set. TCRdb itself ran the multiplex PCR reads through MiXCR, one entry per CDR3 protein. The sample shows around 350,000 distinct CDR3 sequences, about 18% of them seen only once. This CDR3 spans 15 amino acids. CDR1 is SGHRS and CDR2 is YFSETQ in the germline V gene. Trimming took off 5 bases at V and 0 bases at J, with 15 bases between the two ends.

The source material was blood. The TCR sequence derives from a woman between 18 and 30 years old with Graves' hyperthyroidism. The V gene is TRBV5-1, the J gene TRBJ2-7; D is undetermined. DNA for the CDR3: TGCGCCAGCAGGCGCGACCTGACAACCTCCTACGAGCAGTACTTC. Its protein is CASRRDLTTSYEQYF.